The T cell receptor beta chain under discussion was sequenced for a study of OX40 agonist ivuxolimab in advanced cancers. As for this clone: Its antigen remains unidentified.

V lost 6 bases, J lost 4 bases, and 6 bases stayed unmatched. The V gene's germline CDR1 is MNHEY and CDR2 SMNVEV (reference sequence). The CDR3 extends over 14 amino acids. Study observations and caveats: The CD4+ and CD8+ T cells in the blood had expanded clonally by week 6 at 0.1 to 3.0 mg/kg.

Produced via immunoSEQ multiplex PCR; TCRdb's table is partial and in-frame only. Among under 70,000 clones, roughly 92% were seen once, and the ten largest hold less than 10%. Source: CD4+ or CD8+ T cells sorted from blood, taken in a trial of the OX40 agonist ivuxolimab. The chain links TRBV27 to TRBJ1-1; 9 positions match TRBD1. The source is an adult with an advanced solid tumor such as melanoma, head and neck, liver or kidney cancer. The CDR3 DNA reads TGTGCCAGCAGGTTCCCGGGACAGGGCACTGAAGCTTTCTTT. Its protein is CASRFPGQGTEAFF.